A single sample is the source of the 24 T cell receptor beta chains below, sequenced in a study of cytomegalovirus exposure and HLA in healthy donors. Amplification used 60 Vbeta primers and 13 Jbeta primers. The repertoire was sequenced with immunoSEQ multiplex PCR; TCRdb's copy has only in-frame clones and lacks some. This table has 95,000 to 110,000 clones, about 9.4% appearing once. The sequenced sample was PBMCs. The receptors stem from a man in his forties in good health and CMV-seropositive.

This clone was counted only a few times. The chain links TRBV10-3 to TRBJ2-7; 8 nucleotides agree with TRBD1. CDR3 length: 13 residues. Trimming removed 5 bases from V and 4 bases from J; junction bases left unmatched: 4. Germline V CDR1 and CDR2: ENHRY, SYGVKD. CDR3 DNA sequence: TGTGCCATCAGTAACAGGGGGAGATACGAGCAGTACTTC. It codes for CAISNRGRYEQYF.

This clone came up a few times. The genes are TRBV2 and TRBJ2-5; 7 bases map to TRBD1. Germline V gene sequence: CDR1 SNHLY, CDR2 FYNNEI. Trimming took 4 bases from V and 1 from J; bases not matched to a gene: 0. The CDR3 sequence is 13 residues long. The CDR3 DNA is TGTGCCAGCAGTGGGGACAGCCAAGAGACCCAGTACTTC. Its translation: CASSGDSQETQYF.

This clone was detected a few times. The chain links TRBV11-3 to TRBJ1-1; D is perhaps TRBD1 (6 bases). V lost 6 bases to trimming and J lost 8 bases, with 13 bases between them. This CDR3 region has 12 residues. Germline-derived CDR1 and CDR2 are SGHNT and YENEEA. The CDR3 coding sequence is TGTGCCAGCAGTTCTGACGACAGGGAAGCTTTCTTT. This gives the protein CASSSDDREAFF.

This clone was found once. CDR3 region: CASSANPGTSGSRTYEQYF. The CDR3 nucleotides are TGCGCCAGCAGCGCGAACCCCGGGACTAGCGGGAGTCGAACCTACGAGCAGTACTTC. The V gene is TRBV5-1, the J gene TRBJ2-7; TRBD2 agrees at 14 bases. The CDR3 spans 19 residues. Germline CDR1 reads SGHRS; CDR2 reads YFSETQ. The trim removed 4 bases at V and 2 bases at J, leaving 14 bases unmatched.

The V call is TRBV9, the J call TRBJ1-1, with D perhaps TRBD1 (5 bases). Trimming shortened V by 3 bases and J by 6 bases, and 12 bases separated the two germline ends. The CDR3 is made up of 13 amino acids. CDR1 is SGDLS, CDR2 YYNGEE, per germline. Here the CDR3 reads CASSDQGTAEAFF. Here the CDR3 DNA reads TGTGCCAGCAGCGATCAGGGAACAGCTGAAGCTTTCTTT.

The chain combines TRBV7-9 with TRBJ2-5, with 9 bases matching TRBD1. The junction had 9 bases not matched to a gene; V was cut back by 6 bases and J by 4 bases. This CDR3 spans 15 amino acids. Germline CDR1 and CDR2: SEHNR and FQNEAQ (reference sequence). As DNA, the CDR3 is TGTGCCAGCAGTTTCGGACAGGGGATCAGAGAGACCCAGTACTTC. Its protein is CASSFGQGIRETQYF.

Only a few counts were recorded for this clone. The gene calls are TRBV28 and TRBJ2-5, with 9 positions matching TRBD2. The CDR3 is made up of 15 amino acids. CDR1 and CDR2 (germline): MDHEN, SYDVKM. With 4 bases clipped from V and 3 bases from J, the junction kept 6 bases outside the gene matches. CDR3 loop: CASSSPIAGEETQYF. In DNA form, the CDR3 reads TGTGCCAGCAGTTCCCCAATAGCGGGAGAAGAGACCCAGTACTTC.

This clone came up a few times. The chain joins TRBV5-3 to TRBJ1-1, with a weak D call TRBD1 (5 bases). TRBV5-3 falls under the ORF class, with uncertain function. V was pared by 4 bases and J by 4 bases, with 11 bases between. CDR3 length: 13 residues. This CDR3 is CARSGPGGTEAFF. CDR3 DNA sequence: TGTGCCAGAAGCGGACCGGGGGGCACTGAAGCTTTCTTT.

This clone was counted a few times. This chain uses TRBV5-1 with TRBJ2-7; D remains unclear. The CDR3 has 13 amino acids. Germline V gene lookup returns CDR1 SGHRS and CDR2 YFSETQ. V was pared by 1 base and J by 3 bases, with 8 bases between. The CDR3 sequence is CASSLIPNYEQYF. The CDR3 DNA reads TGCGCCAGCAGCTTGATCCCCAACTACGAGCAGTACTTC.

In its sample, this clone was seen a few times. This chain's CDR3 is CATREGPRDNEQFF. CDR3 nucleotides: TGTGCCACCAGGGAGGGGCCCAGGGACAATGAGCAGTTCTTC. The chain couples TRBV15 to TRBJ2-1, with D maybe TRBD2 (6 bases). The length of the CDR3 is 14 residues. CDR1 and CDR2 (germline): LNHNV, YYDKDF (reference sequence). Trimming removed 6 bases at V and 5 bases at J, with 14 bases between.

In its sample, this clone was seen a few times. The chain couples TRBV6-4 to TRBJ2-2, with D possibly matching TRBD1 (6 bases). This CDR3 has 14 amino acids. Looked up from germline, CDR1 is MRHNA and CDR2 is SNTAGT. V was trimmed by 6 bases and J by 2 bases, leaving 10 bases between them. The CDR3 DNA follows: TGTGCCAGCAGGCACAGGGTCAACACCGGGGAGCTGTTTTTT. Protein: CASRHRVNTGELFF.

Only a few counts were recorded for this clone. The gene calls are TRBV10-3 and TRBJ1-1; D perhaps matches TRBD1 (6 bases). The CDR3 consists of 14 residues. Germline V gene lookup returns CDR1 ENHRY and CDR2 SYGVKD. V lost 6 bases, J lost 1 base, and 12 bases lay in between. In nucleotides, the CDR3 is TGTGCCATCAGAGACAGGAGTACGAACACTGAAGCTTTCTTT. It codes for CAIRDRSTNTEAFF.

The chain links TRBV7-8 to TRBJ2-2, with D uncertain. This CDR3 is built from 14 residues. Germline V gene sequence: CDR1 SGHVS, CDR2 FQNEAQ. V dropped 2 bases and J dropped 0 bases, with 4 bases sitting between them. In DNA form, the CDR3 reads TGTGCCAGCAGCTTATCTTCGAACACCGGGGAGCTGTTTTTT. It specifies CASSLSSNTGELFF.

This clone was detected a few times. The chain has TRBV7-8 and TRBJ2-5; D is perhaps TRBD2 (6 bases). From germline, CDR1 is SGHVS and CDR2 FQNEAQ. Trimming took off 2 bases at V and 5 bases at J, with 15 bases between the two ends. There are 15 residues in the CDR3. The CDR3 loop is CASSLSGVLRETQYF. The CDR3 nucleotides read TGTGCCAGCAGCTTATCGGGAGTGCTTCGGGAGACCCAGTACTTC.

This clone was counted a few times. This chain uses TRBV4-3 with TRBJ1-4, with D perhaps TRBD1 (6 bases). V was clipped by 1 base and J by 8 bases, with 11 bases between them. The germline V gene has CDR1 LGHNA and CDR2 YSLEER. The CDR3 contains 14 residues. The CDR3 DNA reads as TGCGCCAGCAGCCAAGCATATCAGGGGGAAAAACTGTTTTTT. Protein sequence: CASSQAYQGEKLFF.

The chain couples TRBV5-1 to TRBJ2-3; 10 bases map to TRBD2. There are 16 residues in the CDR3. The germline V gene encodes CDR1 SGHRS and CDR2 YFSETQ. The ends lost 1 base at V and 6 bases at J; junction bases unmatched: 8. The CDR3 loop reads CASSLFRDSGRDTQYF. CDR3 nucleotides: TGCGCCAGCAGCTTGTTCAGGGATAGCGGGAGGGATACGCAGTATTTT.

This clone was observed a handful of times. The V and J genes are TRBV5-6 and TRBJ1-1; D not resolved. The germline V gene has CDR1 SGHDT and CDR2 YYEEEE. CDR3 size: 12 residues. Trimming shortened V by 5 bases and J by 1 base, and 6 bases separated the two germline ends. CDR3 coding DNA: TGTGCCAGCAGTCGACAGAACACTGAAGCTTTCTTT. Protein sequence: CASSRQNTEAFF.

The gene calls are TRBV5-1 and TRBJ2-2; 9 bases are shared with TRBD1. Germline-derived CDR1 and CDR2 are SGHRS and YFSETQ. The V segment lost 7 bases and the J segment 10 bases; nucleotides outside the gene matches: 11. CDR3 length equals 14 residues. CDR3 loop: CASGGTGSASELFF. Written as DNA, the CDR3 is TGCGCCAGCGGCGGGACAGGGTCGGCGTCGGAGCTGTTTTTT.

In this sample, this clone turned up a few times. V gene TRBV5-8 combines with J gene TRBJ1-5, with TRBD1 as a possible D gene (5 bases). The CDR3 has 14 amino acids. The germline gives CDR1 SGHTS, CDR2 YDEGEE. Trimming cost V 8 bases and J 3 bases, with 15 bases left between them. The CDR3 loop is CASSGLSFNQPQHF. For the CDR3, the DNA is TGTGCCAGTTCGGGACTTTCGTTCAATCAGCCCCAGCATTTT.

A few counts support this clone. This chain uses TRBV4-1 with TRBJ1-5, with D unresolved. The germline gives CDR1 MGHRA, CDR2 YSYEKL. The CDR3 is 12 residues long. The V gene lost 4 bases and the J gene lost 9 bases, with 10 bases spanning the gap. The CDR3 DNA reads TGCGCCAGCAGCCTACCTCTCGGGCCCCAGCATTTT. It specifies CASSLPLGPQHF.

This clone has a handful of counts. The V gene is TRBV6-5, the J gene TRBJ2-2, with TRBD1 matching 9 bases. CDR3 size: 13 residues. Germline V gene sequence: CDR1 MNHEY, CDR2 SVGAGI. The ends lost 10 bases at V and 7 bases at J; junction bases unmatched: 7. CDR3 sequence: CATRDRVFGELFF. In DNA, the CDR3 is TGTGCCACACGGGACAGGGTCTTCGGGGAGCTGTTTTTT.

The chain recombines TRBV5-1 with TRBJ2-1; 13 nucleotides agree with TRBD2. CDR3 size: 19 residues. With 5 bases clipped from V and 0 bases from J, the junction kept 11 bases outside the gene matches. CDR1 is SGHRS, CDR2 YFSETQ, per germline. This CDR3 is CASRRLAGGAPNSYNEQFF. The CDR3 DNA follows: TGCGCCAGCAGGAGACTAGCGGGAGGCGCGCCTAACTCCTACAATGAGCAGTTCTTC.

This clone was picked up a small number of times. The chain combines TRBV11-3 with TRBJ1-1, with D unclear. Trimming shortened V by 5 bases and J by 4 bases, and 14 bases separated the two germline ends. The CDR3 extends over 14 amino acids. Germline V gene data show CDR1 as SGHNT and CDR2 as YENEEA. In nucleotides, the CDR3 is TGTGCCAGCAGCCGAAGCCGGGGAAGCACTGAAGCTTTCTTT. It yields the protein CASSRSRGSTEAFF. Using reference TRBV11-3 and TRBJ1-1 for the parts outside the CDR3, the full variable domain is EAGVVQSPRYKIIEKKQPVAFWCNPISGHNTLYWYLQNLGQGPELLIRYENEEAVDDSQLPKDRFSAERLKGVDSTLKIQPAELGDSAVYLCASSRSRGSTEAFFGQGTRLTVV.

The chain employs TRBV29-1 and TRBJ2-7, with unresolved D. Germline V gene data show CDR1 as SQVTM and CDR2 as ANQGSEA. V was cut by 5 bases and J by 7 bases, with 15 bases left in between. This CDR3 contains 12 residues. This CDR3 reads CSVIESSSEQYF. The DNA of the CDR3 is TGCAGCGTTATCGAGTCTTCTTCGGAGCAGTACTTC.